The source of this T cell receptor beta chain is a study of identical twins. The CDR3 spans 13 residues. The germline gives CDR1 SGHRS, CDR2 YFSETQ. V shed 4 bases and J shed 2 bases, with 8 bases lying between them. TCRdb ran MiXCR on the 5' RACE reads and lists one entry per CDR3 protein. Here the sample spans 650,000 to 750,000 distinct CDR3 sequences, 20% to 25% being singletons. In addition, the sample was reused for a study of T cells expressing NK-cell markers.

Sequencing was done on a sample of PBMCs. The receptor was derived from a woman between 18 and 29 years old in good health. The chain couples TRBV5-1 to TRBJ2-3; no definite D call. CDR3 in DNA: TGCGCCAGCAGCCGGGCAGCCACAGATACGCAGTATTTT. Translation: CASSRAATDTQYF.